One sample yielded the 2 T cell receptor beta chains listed below, sequenced in a study of blood T cell repertoires in COVID-19. This table comes from immunoSEQ multiplex PCR, and its TCRdb copy is limited to in-frame clones, with some not included. Among approximately 38,000 clones listed, about 91% were seen once. The sequencing input was peripheral blood. The receptor source for this set is a woman aged 70-85 years with active COVID-19.

The chain recombines TRBV7-2 with TRBJ1-2, with D perhaps TRBD1 (5 bases). The CDR3 length is 17 residues. CDR1 and CDR2 from the germline V gene are SGHTA and FQGNSA. V was shortened by 5 bases and J by 4 bases, with 23 bases between the two germline ends. The CDR3 DNA follows: TGTGCCAGCAGCACACCCTCCACCAGCAGGGCCTCCTATGGCTACACCTTC. Amino acid sequence: CASSTPSTSRASYGYTF.

The chain recombines TRBV7-9 with TRBJ2-1; the D gene is possibly TRBD2 (6 bases). V was trimmed by 3 bases and J by 0 bases, leaving 6 bases between them. The CDR3 covers 14 residues. Germline CDR1 and CDR2: SEHNR and FQNEAQ (reference sequence). Here the CDR3 reads CASSLTSSYNEQFF. As DNA, the CDR3 is TGTGCCAGCAGCTTGACTAGCTCCTACAATGAGCAGTTCTTC.